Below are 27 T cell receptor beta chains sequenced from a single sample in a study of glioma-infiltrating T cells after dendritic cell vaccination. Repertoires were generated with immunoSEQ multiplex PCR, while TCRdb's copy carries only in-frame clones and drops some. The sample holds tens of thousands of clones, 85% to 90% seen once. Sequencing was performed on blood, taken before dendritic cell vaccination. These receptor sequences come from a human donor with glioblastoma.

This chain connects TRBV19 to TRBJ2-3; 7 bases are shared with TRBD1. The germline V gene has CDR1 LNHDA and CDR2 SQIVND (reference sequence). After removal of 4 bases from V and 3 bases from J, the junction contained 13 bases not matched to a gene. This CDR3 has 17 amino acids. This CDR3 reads CASSSLRQGLTTDTQYF. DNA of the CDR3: TGTGCCAGTAGTAGCCTTCGACAGGGTTTAACGACAGATACGCAGTATTTT.

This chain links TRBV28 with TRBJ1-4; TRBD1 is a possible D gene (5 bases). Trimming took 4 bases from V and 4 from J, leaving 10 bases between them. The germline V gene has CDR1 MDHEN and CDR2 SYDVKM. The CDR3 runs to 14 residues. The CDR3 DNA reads TGTGCCAGCAGTTCAGCAGGGCTTAATGAAAAACTGTTTTTT. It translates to CASSSAGLNEKLFF.

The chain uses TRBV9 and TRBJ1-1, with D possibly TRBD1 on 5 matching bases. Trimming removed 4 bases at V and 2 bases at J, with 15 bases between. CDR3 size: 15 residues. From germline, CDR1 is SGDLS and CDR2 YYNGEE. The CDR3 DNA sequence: TGTGCCAGCAGCAAAACCGGGACTCATAACACTGAAGCTTTCTTT. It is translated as CASSKTGTHNTEAFF.

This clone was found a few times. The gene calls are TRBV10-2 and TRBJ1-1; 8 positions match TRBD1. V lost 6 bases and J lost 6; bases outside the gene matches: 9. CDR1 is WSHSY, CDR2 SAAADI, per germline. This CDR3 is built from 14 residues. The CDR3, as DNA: TGCGCCAGCAGAAAACAGGGGGTGGCGGCTGAAGCTTTCTTT. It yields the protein CASRKQGVAAEAFF.

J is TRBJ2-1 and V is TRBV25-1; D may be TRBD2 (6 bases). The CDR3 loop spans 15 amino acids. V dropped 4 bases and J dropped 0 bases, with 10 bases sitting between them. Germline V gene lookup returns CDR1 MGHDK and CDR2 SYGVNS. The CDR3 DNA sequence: TGTGCCAGCAGTGGGAGGGTTCGCTCCTACAATGAGCAGTTCTTC. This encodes CASSGRVRSYNEQFF.

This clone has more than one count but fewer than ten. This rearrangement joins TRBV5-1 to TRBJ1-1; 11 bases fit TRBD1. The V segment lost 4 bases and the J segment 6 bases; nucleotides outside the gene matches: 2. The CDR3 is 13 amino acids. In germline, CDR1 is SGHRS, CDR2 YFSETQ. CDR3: CASSPGQGAEAFF. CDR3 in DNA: TGCGCCAGCAGCCCGGGACAGGGGGCTGAAGCTTTCTTT.

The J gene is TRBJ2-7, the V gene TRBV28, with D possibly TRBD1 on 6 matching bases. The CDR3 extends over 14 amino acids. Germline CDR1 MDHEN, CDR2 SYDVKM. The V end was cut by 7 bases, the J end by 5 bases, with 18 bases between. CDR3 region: CASNPPGAGNEQYF. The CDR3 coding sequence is TGTGCCAGCAATCCCCCAGGGGCTGGTAACGAGCAGTACTTC.

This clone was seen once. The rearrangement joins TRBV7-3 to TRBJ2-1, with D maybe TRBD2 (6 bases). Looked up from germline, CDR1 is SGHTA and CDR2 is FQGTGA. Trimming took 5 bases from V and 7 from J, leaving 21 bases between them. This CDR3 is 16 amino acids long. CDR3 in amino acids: CASSPSSGTYLNEQFF. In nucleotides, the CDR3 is TGTGCCAGCAGCCCGTCATCGGGGACTTATTTAAATGAGCAGTTCTTC. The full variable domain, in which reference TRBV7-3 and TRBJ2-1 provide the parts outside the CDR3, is GAGVSQTPSNKVTEKGKYVELRCDPISGHTALYWYRQSLGQGPEFLIYFQGTGAADDSGLPNDRFFAVRPEGSVSTLKIQRTERGDSAVYLCASSPSSGTYLNEQFFGPGTRLTVL.

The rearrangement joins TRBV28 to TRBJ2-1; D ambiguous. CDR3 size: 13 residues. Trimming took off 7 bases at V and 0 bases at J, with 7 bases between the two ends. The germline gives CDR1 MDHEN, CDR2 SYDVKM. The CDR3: CASTAGSYNEQFF. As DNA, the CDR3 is TGTGCCAGCACCGCAGGCTCCTACAATGAGCAGTTCTTC.

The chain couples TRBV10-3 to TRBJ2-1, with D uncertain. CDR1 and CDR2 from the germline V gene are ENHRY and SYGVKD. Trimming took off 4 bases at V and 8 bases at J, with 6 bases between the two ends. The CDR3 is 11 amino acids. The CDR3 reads CAISVQDEQFF. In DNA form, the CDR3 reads TGTGCCATCAGTGTGCAGGATGAGCAGTTCTTC.

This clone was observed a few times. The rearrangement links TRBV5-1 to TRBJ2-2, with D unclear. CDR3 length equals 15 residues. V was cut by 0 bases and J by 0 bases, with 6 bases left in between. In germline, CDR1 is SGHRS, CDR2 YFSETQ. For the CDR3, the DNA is TGCGCCAGCAGCTTGGACACCCCGAACACCGGGGAGCTGTTTTTT. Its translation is CASSLDTPNTGELFF.

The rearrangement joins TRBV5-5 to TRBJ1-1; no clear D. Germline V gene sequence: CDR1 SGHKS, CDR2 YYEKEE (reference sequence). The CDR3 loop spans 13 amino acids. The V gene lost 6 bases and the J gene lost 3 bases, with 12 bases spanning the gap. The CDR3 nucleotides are TGTGCCAGCACCGCCCAGTTGCACACTGAAGCTTTCTTT. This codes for CASTAQLHTEAFF.

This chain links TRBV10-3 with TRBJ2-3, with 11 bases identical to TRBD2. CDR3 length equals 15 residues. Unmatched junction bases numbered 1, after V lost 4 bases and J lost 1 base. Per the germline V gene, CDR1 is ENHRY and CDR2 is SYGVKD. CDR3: CAISVLAGGTDTQYF. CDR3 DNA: TGTGCCATCAGTGTACTAGCGGGGGGCACAGATACGCAGTATTTT.

CDR3 nucleotides: TGTGCCAGCAGCTTTGCCGGAGGGGGCCTCGAGCAGTACTTC. It codes for CASSFAGGGLEQYF. The chain is built from TRBV13 and TRBJ2-7, with a possible D match to TRBD1 (7 bases). The CDR3 sequence is 14 residues long. V lost 3 bases, J lost 6 bases, and 15 bases lay in between. Germline V lookup: CDR1 PRHDT, CDR2 FYEKMQ (reference sequence). The complete variable domain, with remaining parts taken from reference TRBV13 and TRBJ2-7, reads AAGVIQSPRHLIKEKRETATLKCYPIPRHDTVYWYQQGPGQDPQFLISFYEKMQSDKGSIPDRFSAQQFSDYHSELNMSSLELGDSALYFCASSFAGGGLEQYFGPGTRLTVT.

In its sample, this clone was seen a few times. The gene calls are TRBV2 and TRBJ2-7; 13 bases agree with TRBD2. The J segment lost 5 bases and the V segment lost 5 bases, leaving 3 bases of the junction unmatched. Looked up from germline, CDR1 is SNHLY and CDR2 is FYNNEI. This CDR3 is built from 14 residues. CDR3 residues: CASSFGTSGNEQYF. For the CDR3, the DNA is TGTGCCAGCAGTTTCGGGACTAGCGGGAACGAGCAGTACTTC.

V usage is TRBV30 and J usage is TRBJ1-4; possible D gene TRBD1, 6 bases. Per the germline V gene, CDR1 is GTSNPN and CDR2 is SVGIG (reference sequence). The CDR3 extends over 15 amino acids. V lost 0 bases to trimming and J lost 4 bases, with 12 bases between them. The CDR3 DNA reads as TGTGCCTGGAGTGTACCCGGCAGGGGTAATGAAAAACTGTTTTTT. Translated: CAWSVPGRGNEKLFF.

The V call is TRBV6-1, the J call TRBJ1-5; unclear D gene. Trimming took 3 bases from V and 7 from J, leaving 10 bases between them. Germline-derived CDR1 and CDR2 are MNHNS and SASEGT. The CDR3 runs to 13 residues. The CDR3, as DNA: TGTGCCAGCAGTGAGAGGGAGAACCAGCCCCAGCATTTT. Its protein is CASSERENQPQHF.

DNA of the CDR3: TGCGCCAGCAGCCAATTGGCGGAATTGAGAAACACCATATATTTT. It is translated as CASSQLAELRNTIYF. The gene calls are TRBV4-1 and TRBJ1-3; D not resolved. The CDR3 sequence is 15 residues long. Germline CDR1 is MGHRA and CDR2 is YSYEKL. V lost 2 bases and J 5 bases, leaving 13 bases between the germline ends.

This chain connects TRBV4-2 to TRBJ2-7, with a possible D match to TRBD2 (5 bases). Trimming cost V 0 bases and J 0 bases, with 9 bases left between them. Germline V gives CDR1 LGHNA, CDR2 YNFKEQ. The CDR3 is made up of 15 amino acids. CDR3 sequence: CASSQDQEASYEQYF. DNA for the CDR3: TGTGCCAGCAGCCAAGATCAGGAGGCCTCCTACGAGCAGTACTTC.

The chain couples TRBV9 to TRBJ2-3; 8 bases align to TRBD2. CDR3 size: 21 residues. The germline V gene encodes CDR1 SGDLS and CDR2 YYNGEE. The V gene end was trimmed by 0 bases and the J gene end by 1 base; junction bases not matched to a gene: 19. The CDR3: CASSVVSSPPGGPRGTDTQYF. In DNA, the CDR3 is TGTGCCAGCAGCGTAGTGTCCTCACCCCCGGGGGGGCCGCGTGGCACAGATACGCAGTATTTT.

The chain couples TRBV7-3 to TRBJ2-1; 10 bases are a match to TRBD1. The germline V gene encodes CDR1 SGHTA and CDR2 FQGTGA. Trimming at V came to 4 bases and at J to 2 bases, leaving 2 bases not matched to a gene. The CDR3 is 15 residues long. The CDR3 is CASSSGQGTYNEQFF. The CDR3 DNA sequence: TGTGCCAGCAGCTCGGGACAGGGGACCTACAATGAGCAGTTCTTC.

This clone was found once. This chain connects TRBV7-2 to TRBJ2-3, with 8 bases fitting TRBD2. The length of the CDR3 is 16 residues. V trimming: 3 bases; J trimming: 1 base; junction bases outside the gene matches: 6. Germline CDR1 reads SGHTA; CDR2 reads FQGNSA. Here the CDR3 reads CASSFLSGSGTDTQYF. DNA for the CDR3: TGTGCCAGCAGCTTCTTGAGCGGGAGTGGCACAGATACGCAGTATTTT. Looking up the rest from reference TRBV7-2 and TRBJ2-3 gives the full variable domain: GAGVSQSPSNKVTEKGKDVELRCDPISGHTALYWYRQSLGQGLEFLIYFQGNSAPDKSGLPSDRFSAERTGGSVSTLTIQRTQQEDSAVYLCASSFLSGSGTDTQYFGPGTRLTVL.

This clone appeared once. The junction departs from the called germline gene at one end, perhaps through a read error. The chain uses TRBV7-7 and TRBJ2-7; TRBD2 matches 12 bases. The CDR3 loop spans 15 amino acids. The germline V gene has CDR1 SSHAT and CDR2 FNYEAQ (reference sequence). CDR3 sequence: CASSPQLAGGSEQYF. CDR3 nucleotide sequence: TGTGCTAGCAGCCCCCAACTAGCGGGGGGATCCGAGCAGTACTTC.

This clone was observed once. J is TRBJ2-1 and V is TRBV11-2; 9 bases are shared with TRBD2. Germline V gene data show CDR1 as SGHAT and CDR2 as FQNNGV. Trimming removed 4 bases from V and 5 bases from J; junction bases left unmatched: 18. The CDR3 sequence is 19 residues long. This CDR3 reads CASSSATSGRTNYNNEQFF. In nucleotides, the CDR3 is TGTGCCAGCAGCTCCGCAACTAGCGGGCGAACTAATTATAACAATGAGCAGTTCTTC.

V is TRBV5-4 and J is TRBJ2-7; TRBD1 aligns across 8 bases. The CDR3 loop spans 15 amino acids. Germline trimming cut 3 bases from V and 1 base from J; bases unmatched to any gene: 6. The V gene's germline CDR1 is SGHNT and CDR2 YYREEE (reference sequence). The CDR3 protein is CASSSGQGTSYEQYF. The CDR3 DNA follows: TGTGCCAGCAGCTCCGGACAGGGCACATCCTACGAGCAGTACTTC.

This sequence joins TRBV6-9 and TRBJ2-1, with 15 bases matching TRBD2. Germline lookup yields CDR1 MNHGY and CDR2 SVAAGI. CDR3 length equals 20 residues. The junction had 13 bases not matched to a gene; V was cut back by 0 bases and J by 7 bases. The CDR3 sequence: CASSYSAMGLAGGPTNEQFF. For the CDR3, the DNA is TGTGCCAGCAGTTATTCGGCAATGGGACTAGCGGGAGGACCCACGAATGAGCAGTTCTTC.

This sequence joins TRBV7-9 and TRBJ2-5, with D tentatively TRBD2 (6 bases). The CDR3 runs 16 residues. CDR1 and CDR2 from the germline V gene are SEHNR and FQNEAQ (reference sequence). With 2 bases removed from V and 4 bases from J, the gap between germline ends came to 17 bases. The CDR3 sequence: CASSLYYGSEGETQYF. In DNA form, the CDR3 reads TGTGCCAGCAGCTTATATTACGGGAGCGAGGGAGAGACCCAGTACTTC.